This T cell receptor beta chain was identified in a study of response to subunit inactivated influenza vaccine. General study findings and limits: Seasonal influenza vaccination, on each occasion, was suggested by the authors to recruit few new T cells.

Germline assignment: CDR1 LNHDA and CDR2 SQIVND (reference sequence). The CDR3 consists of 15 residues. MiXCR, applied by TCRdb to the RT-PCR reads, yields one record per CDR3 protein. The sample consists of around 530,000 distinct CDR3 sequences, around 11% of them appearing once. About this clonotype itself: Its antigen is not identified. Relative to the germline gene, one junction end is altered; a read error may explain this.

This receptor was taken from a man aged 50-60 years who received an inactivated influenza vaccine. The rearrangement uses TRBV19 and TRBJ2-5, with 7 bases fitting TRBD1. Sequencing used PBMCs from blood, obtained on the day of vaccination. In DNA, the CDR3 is TGCGCCAGTAGTACAGGGGTCGGAGGTCTCGAGACCCAGTACTTC. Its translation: CASSTGVGGLETQYF. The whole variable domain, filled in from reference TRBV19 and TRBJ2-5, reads DGGITQSPKYLFRKEGQNVTLSCEQNLNHDAMYWYRQDPGQGLRLIYYSQIVNDFQKGDIAEGYSVSREKKESFPLTVTSAQKNPTAFYLCASSTGVGGLETQYFGPGTRLLVL.